This T cell receptor (beta chain) emerged from a study of blood T cell repertoires in COVID-19 (dated by TCRdb to the early 2020s). At the level of the whole study: The collaborator samples originated in the United States, Italy and Spain and spanned the acute and convalescent phases of COVID-19. The prospective study material was composed of cDNA or gDNA derived from T cells, B-cell-depleted T cells, or PBMCs. The dataset comprised deeply sampled blood TCRbeta repertoires from subjects exposed to, actively infected with, or recovered from COVID-19. A freely available public database, intended as a resource for researchers studying the immune response to SARS-CoV-2, is where the repertoires were released. Samples came from the ongoing ImmuneRACE study (first 160 participants) plus 1,254 subjects from 6 global collaborators. Sample metadata almost always included a de-identified subject ID, COVID-19 status, age in years and sex. HLA class I and class II types, where available, came from metadata supplied by the sample provider rather than from assay-based typing. Points the paper makes about the study in general: Clinical and demographic metadata were provided uncurated, with the amount varying by source and participant.

The immunoSEQ Assay, a bias-controlled multiplex PCR, was used to amplify TCRbeta CDR3 regions from genomic DNA. Turning to the authors' computational methods: Within the assay, amplification of reference gene primers was used to estimate how many nucleated cells each sample contained. To quantify the absolute abundance of each unique TCRbeta CDR3 rearrangement, sequence reads were collapsed and filtered. For each sample, productive Simpson clonality was calculated by taking the square root of Simpson's diversity index across productive rearrangements. In TCRdb, the immuneACCESS table is reduced to in-frame sequences with V and J assigned. These tables do not hold every clone; where another copy was compared, an unresolved V gene accounts for under half, and the others remain unexplained. Clone size and V and J calls were adopted from that table, with D and trimming inferred from the DNA. The table for this sample lists approximately 190,000 clones; 82% of them were counted only once. The top ten clones comprise approximately 4.7% of the sample.

A word on this clone: Its recognized antigen is unknown. One base away there is no much larger clone; base qualities are not given.

In the prospective study, participants were about 18 to 95 years old, resided in about 25 geographic areas of the United States, and were enrolled through a virtual design. Cohort assignment in the prospective study relied on participant-reported clinical history from a screening survey and a study questionnaire. Mobile phlebotomists in the prospective study collected whole blood, serum and a nasopharyngeal or oropharyngeal swab from every participant. Over a roughly 2-month period, participants in the prospective study had the option of providing additional blood draws and questionnaires. Before DNA extraction, prospective study blood samples were shipped either frozen or at room temperature. The CDR3 numbers 17 residues from cysteine through phenylalanine. Solely the CDR3 DNA is kept, with 51 bases framed from the first base. From the germline V gene, CDR1 is MDHEN and CDR2 is SYDVKM. V loses 5 bases at its end and J loses 3 bases; junction bases beyond the gene matches: 8.

Here the chain combines TRBV28 and TRBJ2-3; 13 central nucleotides agree with TRBD2. Material: PBMCs or T cells enriched from blood (not recorded which). This receptor was taken from a woman in her sixties with acute COVID-19. The CDR3 in this case is CASSPTWTSGGTDTQYF. The nucleotides are TGTGCCAGCAGTCCTACTTGGACTAGCGGGGGAACAGATACGCAGTATTTT.